This T cell receptor beta chain was recorded in a study of OX40 agonist ivuxolimab in advanced cancers. The study, taken as a whole, reports: With doses of 0.1 to 3.0 mg/kg, CD4+ and CD8+ blood T cells had undergone clonal expansion by week 6.

The assay was immunoSEQ multiplex PCR, and TCRdb's table has in-frame clones only and misses some. This sample has almost 70,000 clones, with roughly 88% found just once. This CDR3 has 16 residues. The germline V and J ends were trimmed by 0 bases and 10 bases, with 16 bases remaining between them. Germline V gene data show CDR1 as LNHNV and CDR2 as YYDKDF (reference sequence). Notes on this clone: Its antigen is not known.

This sequence originates from an adult with an advanced solid tumor such as melanoma, head and neck, liver or kidney cancer. The chain combines TRBV15 with TRBJ1-6; D might be TRBD1 (5 bases). Material: CD4+ or CD8+ T cells sorted from blood, obtained in a trial of the OX40 agonist ivuxolimab. CDR3 residues: CATSRDLTQGRSPLHF. As DNA, the CDR3 is TGTGCCACCAGCAGAGATCTAACGCAGGGCAGATCACCCCTCCACTTT.